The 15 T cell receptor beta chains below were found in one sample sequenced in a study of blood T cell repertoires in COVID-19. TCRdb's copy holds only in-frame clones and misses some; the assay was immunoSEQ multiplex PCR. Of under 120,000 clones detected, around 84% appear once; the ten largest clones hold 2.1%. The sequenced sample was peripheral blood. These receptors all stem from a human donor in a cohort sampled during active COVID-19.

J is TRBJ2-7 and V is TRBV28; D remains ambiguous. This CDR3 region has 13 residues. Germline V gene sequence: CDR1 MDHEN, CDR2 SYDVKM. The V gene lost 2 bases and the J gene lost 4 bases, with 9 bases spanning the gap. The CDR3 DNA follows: TGTGCCAGCAGTTTAGCGACTGTATACGAGCAGTACTTC. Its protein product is CASSLATVYEQYF.

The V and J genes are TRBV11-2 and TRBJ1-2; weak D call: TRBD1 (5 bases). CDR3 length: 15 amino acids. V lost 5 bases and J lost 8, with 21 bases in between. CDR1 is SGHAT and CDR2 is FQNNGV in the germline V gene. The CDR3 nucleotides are TGTGCCAGCAGCCCCAGTAACGGGGGGATTGGGGGCTACACCTTC. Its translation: CASSPSNGGIGGYTF.

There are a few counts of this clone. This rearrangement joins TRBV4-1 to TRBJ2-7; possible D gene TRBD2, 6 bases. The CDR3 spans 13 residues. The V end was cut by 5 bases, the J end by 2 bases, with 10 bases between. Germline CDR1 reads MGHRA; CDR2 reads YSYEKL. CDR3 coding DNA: TGCGCCAGCAGCGAAGGGAGGACCTACGAGCAGTACTTC. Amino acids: CASSEGRTYEQYF.

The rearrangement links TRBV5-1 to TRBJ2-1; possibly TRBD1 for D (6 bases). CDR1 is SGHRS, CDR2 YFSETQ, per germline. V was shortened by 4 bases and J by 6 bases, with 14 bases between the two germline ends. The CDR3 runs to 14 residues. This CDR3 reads CASSEPGQTNEQFF. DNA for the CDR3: TGCGCCAGCAGCGAACCGGGACAAACCAATGAGCAGTTCTTC.

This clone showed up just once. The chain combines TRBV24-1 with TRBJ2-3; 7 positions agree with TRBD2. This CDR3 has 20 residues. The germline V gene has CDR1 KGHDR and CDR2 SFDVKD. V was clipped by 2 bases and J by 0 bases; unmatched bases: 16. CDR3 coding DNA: TGTGCCACCAGTGATTATAGGGCTAGCGGAGCCCGCTCTAGCACAGATACGCAGTATTTT. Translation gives CATSDYRASGARSSTDTQYF.

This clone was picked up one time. The CDR3 DNA reads as TGCGCCAGCAGCCAGAGGACTAGCGGGAGGGACGGCAATGAGCAGTTCTTC. As protein: CASSQRTSGRDGNEQFF. The chain has TRBV5-1 and TRBJ2-1, with 15 bases aligning to TRBD2. V shed 4 bases, J shed 6 bases, and the junction held 8 bases outside the gene matches. Germline V gene lookup returns CDR1 SGHRS and CDR2 YFSETQ. The CDR3 is 17 amino acids.

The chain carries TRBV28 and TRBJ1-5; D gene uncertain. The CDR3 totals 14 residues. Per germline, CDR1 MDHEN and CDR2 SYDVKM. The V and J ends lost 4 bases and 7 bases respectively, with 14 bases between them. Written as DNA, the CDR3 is TGTGCCAGCAGTTCGGTGAGGGAGAGGCAGCCCCAGCATTTT. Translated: CASSSVRERQPQHF.

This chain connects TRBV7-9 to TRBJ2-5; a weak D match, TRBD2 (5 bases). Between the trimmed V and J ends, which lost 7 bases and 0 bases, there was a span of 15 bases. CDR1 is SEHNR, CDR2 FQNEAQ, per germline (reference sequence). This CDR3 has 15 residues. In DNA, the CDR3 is TGTGCCAGCATCCCGGGATCGAACAACCAAGAGACCCAGTACTTC. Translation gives CASIPGSNNQETQYF.

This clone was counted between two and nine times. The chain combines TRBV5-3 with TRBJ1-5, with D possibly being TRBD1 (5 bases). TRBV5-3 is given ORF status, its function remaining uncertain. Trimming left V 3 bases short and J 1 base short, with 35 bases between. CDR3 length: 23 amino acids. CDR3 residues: CARSSQNRTGQYCLGASNQPQHF. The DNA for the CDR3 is TGTGCCAGAAGCTCGCAAAACCGCACAGGCCAGTACTGTTTAGGGGCGAGCAATCAGCCCCAGCATTTT.

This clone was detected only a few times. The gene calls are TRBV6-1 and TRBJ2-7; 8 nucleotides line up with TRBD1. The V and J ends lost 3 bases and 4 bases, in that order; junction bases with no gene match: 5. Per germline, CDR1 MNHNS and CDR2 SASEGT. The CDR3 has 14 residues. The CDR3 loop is CASSERTGRYEQYF. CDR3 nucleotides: TGTGCCAGCAGTGAGCGGACAGGGCGATACGAGCAGTACTTC.

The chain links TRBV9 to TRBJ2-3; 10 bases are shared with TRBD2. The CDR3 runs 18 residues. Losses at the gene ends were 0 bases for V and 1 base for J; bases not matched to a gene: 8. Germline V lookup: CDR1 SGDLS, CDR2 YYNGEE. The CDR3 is CASSVAKGTSVGTDTQYF. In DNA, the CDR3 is TGTGCCAGCAGCGTAGCTAAAGGGACTAGCGTGGGCACAGATACGCAGTATTTT. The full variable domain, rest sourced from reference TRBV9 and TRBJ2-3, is DSGVTQTPKHLITATGQRVTLRCSPRSGDLSVYWYQQSLDQGLQFLIQYYNGEERAKGNILERFSAQQFPDLHSELNLSSLELGDSALYFCASSVAKGTSVGTDTQYFGPGTRLTVL.

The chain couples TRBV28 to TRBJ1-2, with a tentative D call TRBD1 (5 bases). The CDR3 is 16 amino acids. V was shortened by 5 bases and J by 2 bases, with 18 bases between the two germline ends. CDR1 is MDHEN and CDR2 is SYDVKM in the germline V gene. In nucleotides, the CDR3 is TGTGCCAGCAGTATCATATACAGGACGCAGAACTATGGCTACACCTTC. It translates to CASSIIYRTQNYGYTF.

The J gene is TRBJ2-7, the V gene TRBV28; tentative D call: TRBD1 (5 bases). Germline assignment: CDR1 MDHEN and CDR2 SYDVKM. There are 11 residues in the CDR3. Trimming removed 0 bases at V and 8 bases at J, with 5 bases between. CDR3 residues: CASSLWGQQYF. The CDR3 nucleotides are TGTGCCAGCAGTTTATGGGGGCAGCAGTACTTC. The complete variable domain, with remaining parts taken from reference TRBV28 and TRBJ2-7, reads DVKVTQSSRYLVKRTGEKVFLECVQDMDHENMFWYRQDPGLGLRLIYFSYDVKMKEKGDIPEGYSVSREKKERFSLILESASTNQTSMYLCASSLWGQQYFGPGTRLTVT.

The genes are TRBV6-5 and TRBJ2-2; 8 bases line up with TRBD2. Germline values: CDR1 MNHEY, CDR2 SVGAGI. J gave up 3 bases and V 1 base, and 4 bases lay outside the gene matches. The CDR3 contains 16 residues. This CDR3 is CASSYWPGGDTGELFF. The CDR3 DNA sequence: TGTGCCAGCAGTTACTGGCCGGGGGGGGACACCGGGGAGCTGTTTTTT.

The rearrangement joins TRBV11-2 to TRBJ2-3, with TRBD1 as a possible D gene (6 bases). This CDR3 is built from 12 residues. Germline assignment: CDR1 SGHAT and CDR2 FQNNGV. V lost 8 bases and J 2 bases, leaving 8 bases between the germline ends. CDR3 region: CASRTATDTQYF. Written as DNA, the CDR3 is TGTGCCAGCCGGACAGCCACAGATACGCAGTATTTT.